Each of the 20 T cell receptor beta chains below was sequenced from the same sample in a study of blood T cell repertoires in COVID-19. Repertoires were generated with immunoSEQ multiplex PCR, while TCRdb's copy carries only in-frame clones and drops some. The data contain 150,000 to 200,000 clones, 82% of them seen just once; the ten biggest clones take up roughly 8.1%. Sequenced input: peripheral blood. The origin of the receptors is a woman in her 70s with acute or convalescent COVID-19.

This chain joins TRBV24-1 and TRBJ1-2, with 9 positions matching TRBD1. V lost 5 bases, J lost 2 bases, and 5 bases stayed unmatched. In germline, CDR1 is KGHDR, CDR2 SFDVKD. CDR3 length equals 15 residues. The chain's CDR3 is CATSGSDRGNYGYTF. As DNA, the CDR3 is TGTGCCACCAGTGGTTCTGACAGGGGGAACTATGGCTACACCTTC.

The rearrangement links TRBV5-8 to TRBJ1-2; 8 bases match TRBD1. This CDR3 has 19 amino acids. The trim removed 0 bases at V and 0 bases at J, leaving 13 bases unmatched. CDR1 is SGHTS, CDR2 YDEGEE, per germline. CDR3 in amino acids: CASSLVLGTGPPSNYGYTF. The CDR3, as DNA: TGTGCCAGCAGCTTGGTCTTGGGGACAGGCCCGCCTTCTAACTATGGCTACACCTTC.

This chain joins TRBV19 and TRBJ2-1; possibly TRBD1 for D (6 bases). This CDR3 comprises 16 residues. The ends were cut back, 4 bases at V and 10 bases at J, with 23 bases in the middle. In germline, CDR1 is LNHDA, CDR2 SQIVND (reference sequence). CDR3 nucleotide sequence: TGTGCCAGTAGTACCTCCGGGACAAGGGTATTCCTCGAGCAGTTCTTC. Translated, it gives CASSTSGTRVFLEQFF.

In this sample, this clone turned up once. This chain links TRBV3-1 (or the pseudogene TRBV3-2) with TRBJ2-1; D is undetermined. Trimming stripped 0 bases from V and 4 bases from J, with 13 bases between. The germline V gene encodes CDR1 LGHDT and CDR2 YNNKEL (reference sequence). The CDR3 contains 16 residues. The CDR3 region is CASSQDTWRPYNEQFF. The CDR3 DNA is TGTGCCAGCAGCCAAGATACGTGGCGGCCTTACAATGAGCAGTTCTTC.

Only one count was recorded for this clone. The chain couples TRBV28 to TRBJ1-2; D remains ambiguous. The CDR3 contains 13 residues. Germline CDR1 MDHEN, CDR2 SYDVKM. The V end lost 5 bases, the J end lost 8 bases, and 15 bases lay between the germline ends. CDR3 loop: CASSPVGLGGYTF. CDR3 nucleotide sequence: TGTGCCAGCAGTCCCGTAGGACTGGGGGGCTACACCTTC.

The CDR3: CASSYSGGNHQPQHF. The CDR3, as DNA: TGTGCCAGCAGTTACTCGGGGGGAAACCATCAGCCCCAGCATTTT. The rearrangement uses TRBV6-5 and TRBJ1-5; D may be TRBD1 (5 bases). Germline CDR1 MNHEY, CDR2 SVGAGI. The CDR3 sequence is 15 residues long. The V end lost 0 bases, the J end lost 5 bases, and 11 bases lay between the germline ends.

The chain carries TRBV28 and TRBJ1-2, with D possibly matching TRBD1 (6 bases). The V and J ends lost 5 bases and 3 bases respectively, with 10 bases between them. The CDR3 covers 13 residues. Germline V CDR1 and CDR2: MDHEN, SYDVKM. The CDR3 sequence: CASSADSYYGYTF. CDR3 DNA: TGTGCCAGCAGTGCGGACAGCTACTATGGCTACACCTTC.

This clone was seen just once. V is TRBV3-1 (or the pseudogene TRBV3-2) and J is TRBJ2-7, with D tentatively TRBD1 (6 bases). CDR3 length: 15 residues. V was shortened by 4 bases and J by 5 bases, with 18 bases between the two germline ends. CDR1 is LGHDT and CDR2 is YNNKEL in the germline V gene (reference sequence). CDR3 in amino acids: CASSLATGFFNEQYF. CDR3 sequence (DNA): TGTGCCAGCAGCCTTGCGACAGGATTTTTCAACGAGCAGTACTTC.

Remarks on this clone: Because the CDR3's place on the DNA is in doubt, the DNA is left out and the CDR3 is given as listed by TCRdb. The chain has TRBV21-1 and TRBJ2-3; the table assigns TRBD2, which was not confirmed against the DNA. TRBV21-1 is given as a pseudogene. The CDR3 numbers 21 amino acids, ends counted. This CDR3 reads CASSKDVYRTYKCKRTDTQYF.

This chain uses TRBV19 with TRBJ1-6; unclear D gene. V lost 1 base and J 9 bases, leaving 10 bases between the germline ends. The CDR3 extends over 14 amino acids. Germline V gene data show CDR1 as LNHDA and CDR2 as SQIVND (reference sequence). The CDR3 DNA is TGTGCCAGTAGTATAGCCGGGATAGTTTCACCCCTCCACTTT. It codes for CASSIAGIVSPLHF.

This clone appeared a single time. This chain uses TRBV21-1 with TRBJ2-3; the table's D call, TRBD2, has no DNA check behind it. TRBV21-1 is a pseudogene segment. The CDR3 runs 19 residues. CDR3 sequence: CASRDGLEPGLVPRDTQYF. CDR3 nucleotide sequence: TGTGCCAGCAGGGACGGACTCGAACCGGGACTAGTTCCCCGAGATACGCAGTATTTT.

This clone was picked up a small number of times. The J gene is TRBJ1-4, the V gene TRBV6-5; D is possibly TRBD1 (6 bases). The CDR3 length is 15 residues. The germline CDR1 and CDR2 sequences are MNHEY and SVGAGI. V lost 8 bases, J lost 2 bases, and 15 bases lay in between. DNA of the CDR3: TGTGCCAGCTCTCAGGGGTGGTCGACTAATGAAAAACTGTTTTTT. The encoded protein is CASSQGWSTNEKLFF.

The chain joins TRBV9 to TRBJ2-1; D unclear. V shed 7 bases and J shed 6 bases, with 20 bases lying between them. This CDR3 has 15 residues. Germline V gives CDR1 SGDLS, CDR2 YYNGEE. The CDR3 DNA follows: TGTGCCAGCGCCATGGGCCTTGGGTCGCTCAATGAGCAGTTCTTC. Protein sequence: CASAMGLGSLNEQFF.

V gene TRBV30 combines with J gene TRBJ1-1; TRBD1 matches at 7 bases. This CDR3 contains 14 residues. V was clipped by 3 bases and J by 1 base; unmatched bases: 5. Germline CDR1 GTSNPN, CDR2 SVGIG (reference sequence). CDR3 in amino acids: CAWRSGTANTEAFF. CDR3 sequence (DNA): TGTGCCTGGAGGTCCGGGACAGCGAACACTGAAGCTTTCTTT.

V gene TRBV27 combines with J gene TRBJ2-2; 8 bases agree with TRBD2. Looked up from germline, CDR1 is MNHEY and CDR2 is SMNVEV (reference sequence). This CDR3 has 15 amino acids. J gave up 7 bases and V 2 bases, and 6 bases lay outside the gene matches. CDR3 amino acids: CASSLREGHGGELFF. The CDR3 DNA reads as TGTGCCAGCAGTTTACGGGAGGGCCACGGCGGGGAGCTGTTTTTT.

V usage is TRBV5-1 and J usage is TRBJ1-4; D is unclear. The CDR3 sequence is 13 residues long. The germline V and J ends were trimmed by 5 bases and 6 bases, with 11 bases remaining between them. Germline values: CDR1 SGHRS, CDR2 YFSETQ. The CDR3 protein is CASRIDLYEKLFF. The CDR3 DNA reads as TGCGCCAGCAGGATAGACTTGTATGAAAAACTGTTTTTT.

The genes are TRBV7-9 and TRBJ2-7, with D hard to call. V lost 5 bases, J lost 4 bases, and 6 bases lay in between. This CDR3 contains 11 residues. Germline V gene sequence: CDR1 SEHNR, CDR2 FQNEAQ (reference sequence). The CDR3 here is CASSRGYEQYF. DNA for the CDR3: TGTGCCAGCAGCCGAGGATACGAGCAGTACTTC.

As DNA, the CDR3 is TGTGCCAGCAGCTTAGGGGGACAGGGGAACACTGAAGCTTTCTTT. This sequence encodes CASSLGGQGNTEAFF. J is TRBJ1-1 and V is TRBV7-6; 9 bases line up with TRBD1. Germline-derived CDR1 and CDR2 are SGHVS and FNYEAQ. The CDR3 covers 15 residues. The V segment lost 1 base and the J segment 1 base; nucleotides outside the gene matches: 1. Supplemented by reference TRBV7-6 and TRBJ1-1, the full variable domain reads GAGVSQSPRYKVTKRGQDVALRCDPISGHVSLYWYRQALGQGPEFLTYFNYEAQQDKSGLPNDRFSAERPEGSISTLTIQRTEQRDSAMYRCASSLGGQGNTEAFFGQGTRLTVV.

The V gene is TRBV19, the J gene TRBJ2-5; 11 nucleotides agree with TRBD1. V shed 4 bases and J 3 bases; nucleotides not matched to a gene: 10. The CDR3 has 17 amino acids. From germline, CDR1 is LNHDA and CDR2 SQIVND (reference sequence). CDR3 loop: CASSKSTPGQGEETQYF. The CDR3 nucleotides read TGTGCCAGTAGTAAAAGCACCCCGGGACAGGGGGAAGAGACCCAGTACTTC.

This chain connects TRBV4-3 to TRBJ2-7; 8 bases map to TRBD2. This CDR3 has 14 amino acids. Germline V gene data show CDR1 as LGHNA and CDR2 as YSLEER. V lost 4 bases, J lost 3 bases, and 5 bases stayed unmatched. CDR3 residues: CASSLSGDYYEQYF. The CDR3 DNA reads TGCGCCAGCAGCCTTAGCGGGGATTACTACGAGCAGTACTTC.